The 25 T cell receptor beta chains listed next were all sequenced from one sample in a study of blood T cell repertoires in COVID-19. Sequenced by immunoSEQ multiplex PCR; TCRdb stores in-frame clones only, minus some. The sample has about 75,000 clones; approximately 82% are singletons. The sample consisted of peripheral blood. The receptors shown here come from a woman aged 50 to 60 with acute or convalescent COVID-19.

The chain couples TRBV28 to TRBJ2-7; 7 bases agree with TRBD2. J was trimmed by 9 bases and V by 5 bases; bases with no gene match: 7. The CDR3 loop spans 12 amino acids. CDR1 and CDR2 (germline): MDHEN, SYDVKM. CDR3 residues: CASSPGWEGQYF. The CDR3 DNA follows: TGTGCCAGCAGTCCTGGGTGGGAGGGGCAGTACTTC.

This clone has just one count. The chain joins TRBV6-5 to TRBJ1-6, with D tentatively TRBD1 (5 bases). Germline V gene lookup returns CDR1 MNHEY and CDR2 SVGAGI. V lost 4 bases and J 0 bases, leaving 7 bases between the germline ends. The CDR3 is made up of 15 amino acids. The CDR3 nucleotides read TGTGCCAGCAGTTTAGACAGCTCCTATAATTCACCCCTCCACTTT. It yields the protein CASSLDSSYNSPLHF.

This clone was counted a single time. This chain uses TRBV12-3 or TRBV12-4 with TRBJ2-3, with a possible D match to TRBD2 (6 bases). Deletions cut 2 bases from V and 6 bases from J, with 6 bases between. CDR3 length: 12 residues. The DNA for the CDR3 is TGTGCCAGCAGTTTACGGGGGGATACGCAGTATTTT. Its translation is CASSLRGDTQYF.

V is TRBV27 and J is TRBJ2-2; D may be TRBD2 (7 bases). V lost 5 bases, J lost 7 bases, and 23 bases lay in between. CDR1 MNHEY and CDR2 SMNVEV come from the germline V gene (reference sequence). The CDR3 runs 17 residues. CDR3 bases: TGTGCCAGCAGTCCCACCGGGGGGCGCCGGTATGGCGGGGAGCTGTTTTTT. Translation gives CASSPTGGRRYGGELFF.

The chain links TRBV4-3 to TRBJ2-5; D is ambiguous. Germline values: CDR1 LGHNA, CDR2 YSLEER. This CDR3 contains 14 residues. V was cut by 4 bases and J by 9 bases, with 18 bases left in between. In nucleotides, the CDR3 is TGCGCCAGCAGCCGAGACTCGAATTCAGTGGCCCAGTACTTC. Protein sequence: CASSRDSNSVAQYF.

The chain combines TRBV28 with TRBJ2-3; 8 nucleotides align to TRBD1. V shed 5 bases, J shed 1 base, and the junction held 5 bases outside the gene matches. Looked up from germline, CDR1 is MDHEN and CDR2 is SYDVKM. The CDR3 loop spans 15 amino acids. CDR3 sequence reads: CASSHGTGRTDTQYF. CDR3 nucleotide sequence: TGTGCCAGCAGTCACGGGACAGGCCGCACAGATACGCAGTATTTT.

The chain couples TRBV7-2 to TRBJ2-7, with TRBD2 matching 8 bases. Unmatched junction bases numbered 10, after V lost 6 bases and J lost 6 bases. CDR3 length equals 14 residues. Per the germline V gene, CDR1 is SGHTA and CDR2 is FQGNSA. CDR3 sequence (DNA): TGTGCCAGCAGTTCCGGGACTAGGACTGTCGAGCAGTACTTC. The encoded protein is CASSSGTRTVEQYF.

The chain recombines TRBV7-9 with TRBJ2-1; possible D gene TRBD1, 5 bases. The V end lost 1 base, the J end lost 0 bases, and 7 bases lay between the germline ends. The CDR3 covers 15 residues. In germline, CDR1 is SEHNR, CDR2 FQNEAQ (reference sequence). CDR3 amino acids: CASSLERGSYNEQFF. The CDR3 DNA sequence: TGTGCCAGCAGCTTAGAAAGGGGCTCCTACAATGAGCAGTTCTTC.

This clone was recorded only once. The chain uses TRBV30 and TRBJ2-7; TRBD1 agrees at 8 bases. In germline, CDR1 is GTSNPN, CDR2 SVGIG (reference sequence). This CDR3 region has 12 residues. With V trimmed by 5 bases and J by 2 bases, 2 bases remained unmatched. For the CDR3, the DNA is TGTGCCTGGGGGACAGGCACCTACGAGCAGTACTTC. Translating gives CAWGTGTYEQYF.

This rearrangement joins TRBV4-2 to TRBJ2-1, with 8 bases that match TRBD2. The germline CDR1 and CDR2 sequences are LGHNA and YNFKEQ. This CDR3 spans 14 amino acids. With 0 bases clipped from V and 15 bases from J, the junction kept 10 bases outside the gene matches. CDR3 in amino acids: CASSQDLRGDPTFF. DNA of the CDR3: TGTGCCAGCAGCCAAGACTTGCGGGGGGACCCTACGTTCTTC.

The CDR3: CASSKTGGAYNEQFF. The CDR3 region has the DNA TGTGCCAGCAGCAAGACAGGGGGCGCCTACAATGAGCAGTTCTTC. The chain links TRBV6-2 or TRBV6-3 to TRBJ2-1; TRBD1 matches 10 bases. Germline CDR1 and CDR2: MNHEY and SVGEGT. This CDR3 is built from 15 residues. V trimming: 6 bases; J trimming: 2 bases; junction bases outside the gene matches: 4.

This CDR3 is CASTIGTGYNSPLHF. CDR3 coding DNA: TGCGCCAGCACAATCGGGACAGGGTATAATTCACCCCTCCACTTT. The chain recombines TRBV5-1 with TRBJ1-6, with 9 bases fitting TRBD1. V was pared by 6 bases and J by 4 bases, with 5 bases of the junction left unmatched. Looked up from germline, CDR1 is SGHRS and CDR2 is YFSETQ. The CDR3 loop spans 15 amino acids.

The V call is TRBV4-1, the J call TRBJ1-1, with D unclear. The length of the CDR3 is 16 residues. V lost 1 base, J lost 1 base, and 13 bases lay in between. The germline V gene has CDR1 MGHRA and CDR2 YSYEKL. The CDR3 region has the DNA TGCGCCAGCAGCCAAGGGCCCACCTTAAGGAACACTGAAGCTTTCTTT. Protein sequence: CASSQGPTLRNTEAFF.

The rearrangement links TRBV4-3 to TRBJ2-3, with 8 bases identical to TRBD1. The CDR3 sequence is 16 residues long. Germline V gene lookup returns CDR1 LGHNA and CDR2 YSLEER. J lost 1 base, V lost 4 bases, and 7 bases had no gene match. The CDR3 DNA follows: TGCGCCAGCAGCCCCCACAGGGGGAAGGGCACAGATACGCAGTATTTT. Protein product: CASSPHRGKGTDTQYF.

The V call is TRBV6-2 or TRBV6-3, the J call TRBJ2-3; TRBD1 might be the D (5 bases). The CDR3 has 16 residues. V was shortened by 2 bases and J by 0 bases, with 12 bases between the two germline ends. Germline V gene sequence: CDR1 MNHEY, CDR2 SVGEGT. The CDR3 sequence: CASSYGRGKSTDTQYF. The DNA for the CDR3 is TGTGCCAGCAGTTACGGAAGGGGAAAAAGCACAGATACGCAGTATTTT.

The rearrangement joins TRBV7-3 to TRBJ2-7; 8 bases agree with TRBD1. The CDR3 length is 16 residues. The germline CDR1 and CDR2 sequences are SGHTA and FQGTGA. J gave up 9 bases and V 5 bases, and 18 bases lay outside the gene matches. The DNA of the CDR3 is TGTGCCAGCAGCCTACCAGACAGGGGTGGAACTGAGGGGCAGTACTTC. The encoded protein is CASSLPDRGGTEGQYF.

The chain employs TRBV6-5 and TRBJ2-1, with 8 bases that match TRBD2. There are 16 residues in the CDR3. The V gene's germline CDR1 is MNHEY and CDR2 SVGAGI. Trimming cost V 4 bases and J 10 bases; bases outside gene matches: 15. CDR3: CASSSITNGRANEQFF. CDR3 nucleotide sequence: TGTGCCAGCAGTTCGATAACTAACGGGAGGGCCAACGAGCAGTTCTTC.

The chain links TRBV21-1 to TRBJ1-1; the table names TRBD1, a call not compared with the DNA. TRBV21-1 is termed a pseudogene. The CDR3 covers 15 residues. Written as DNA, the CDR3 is TGTGCCAGCAGCAAAGGAGGGACAGGGGATTCTGAAGCTTTCTTT. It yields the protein CASSKGGTGDSEAFF.

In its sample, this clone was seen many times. CDR3 region: CASSLVRTGGSYEQYF. As DNA, the CDR3 is TGTGCCAGCAGCTTAGTTCGGACAGGGGGCTCCTACGAGCAGTACTTC. This chain joins TRBV7-9 and TRBJ2-7, with 10 bases matching TRBD1. The junction had 3 bases not matched to a gene; V was cut back by 1 base and J by 0 bases. Germline V gene lookup returns CDR1 SEHNR and CDR2 FQNEAQ (reference sequence). The CDR3 extends over 16 amino acids.

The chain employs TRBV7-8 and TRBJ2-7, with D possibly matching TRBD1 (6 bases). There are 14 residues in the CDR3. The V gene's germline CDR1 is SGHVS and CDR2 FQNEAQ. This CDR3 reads CATTGRDNSYEQYF. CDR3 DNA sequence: TGTGCAACCACCGGACGGGACAACTCCTACGAGCAGTACTTC.

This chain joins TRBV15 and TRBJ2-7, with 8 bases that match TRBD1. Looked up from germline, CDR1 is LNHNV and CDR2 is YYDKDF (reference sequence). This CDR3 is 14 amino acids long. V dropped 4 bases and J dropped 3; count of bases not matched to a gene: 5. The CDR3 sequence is CATSKDRGIYEQYF. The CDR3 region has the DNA TGTGCCACCAGCAAAGACAGGGGAATCTACGAGCAGTACTTC. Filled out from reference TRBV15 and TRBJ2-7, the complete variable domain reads DAMVIQNPRYQVTQFGKPVTLSCSQTLNHNVMYWYQQKSSQAPKLLFHYYDKDFNNEADTPDNFQSRRPNTSFCFLDIRSPGLGDTAMYLCATSKDRGIYEQYFGPGTRLTVT.

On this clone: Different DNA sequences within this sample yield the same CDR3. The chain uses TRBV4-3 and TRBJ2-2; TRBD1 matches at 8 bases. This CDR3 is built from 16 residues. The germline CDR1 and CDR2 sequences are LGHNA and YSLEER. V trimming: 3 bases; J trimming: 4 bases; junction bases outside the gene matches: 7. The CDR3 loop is CASSQWTGRVTGELFF. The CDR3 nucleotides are TGCGCCAGCAGCCAGTGGACAGGGCGAGTCACCGGGGAGCTGTTTTTT.

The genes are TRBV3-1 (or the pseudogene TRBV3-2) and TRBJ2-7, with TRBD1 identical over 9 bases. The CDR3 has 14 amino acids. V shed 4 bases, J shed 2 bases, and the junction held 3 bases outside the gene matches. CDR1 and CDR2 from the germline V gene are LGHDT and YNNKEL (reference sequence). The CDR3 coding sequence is TGTGCCAGCAGCCCTTGGGACAGGGCCTACGAGCAGTACTTC. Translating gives CASSPWDRAYEQYF.

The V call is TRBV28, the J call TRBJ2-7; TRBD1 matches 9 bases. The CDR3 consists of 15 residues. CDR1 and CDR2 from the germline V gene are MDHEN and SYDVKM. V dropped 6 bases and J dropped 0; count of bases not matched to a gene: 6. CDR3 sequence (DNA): TGTGCCAGCAGACGACCGACAGGGGGCTCCTACGAGCAGTACTTC. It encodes CASRRPTGGSYEQYF.

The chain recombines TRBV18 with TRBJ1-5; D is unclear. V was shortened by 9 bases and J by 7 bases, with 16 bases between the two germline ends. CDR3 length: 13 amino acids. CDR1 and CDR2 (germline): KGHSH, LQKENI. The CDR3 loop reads CASLEQFGQPQHF. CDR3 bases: TGTGCCAGTCTGGAACAGTTCGGCCAGCCCCAGCATTTT.